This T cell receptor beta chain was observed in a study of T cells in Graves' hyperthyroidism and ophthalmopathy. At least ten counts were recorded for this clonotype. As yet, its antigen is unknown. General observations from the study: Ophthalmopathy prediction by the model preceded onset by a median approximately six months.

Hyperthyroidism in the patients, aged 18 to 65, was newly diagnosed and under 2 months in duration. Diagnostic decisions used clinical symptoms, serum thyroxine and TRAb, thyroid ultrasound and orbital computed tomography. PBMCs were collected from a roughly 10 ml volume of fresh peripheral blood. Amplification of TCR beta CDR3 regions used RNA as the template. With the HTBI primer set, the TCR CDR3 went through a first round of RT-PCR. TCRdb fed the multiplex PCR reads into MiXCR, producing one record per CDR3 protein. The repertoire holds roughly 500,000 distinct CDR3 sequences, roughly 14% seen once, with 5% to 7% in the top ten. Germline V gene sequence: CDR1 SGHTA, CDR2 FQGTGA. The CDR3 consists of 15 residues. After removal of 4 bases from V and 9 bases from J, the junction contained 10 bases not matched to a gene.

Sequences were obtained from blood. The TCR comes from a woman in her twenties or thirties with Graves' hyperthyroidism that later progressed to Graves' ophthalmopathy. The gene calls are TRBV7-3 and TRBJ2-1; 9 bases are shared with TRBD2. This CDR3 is CASSSEGLARGEQFF. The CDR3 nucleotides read TGTGCCAGCAGCTCTGAGGGACTAGCCCGGGGTGAGCAGTTCTTC.